A single sample is the source of the 30 T cell receptor beta chains below, sequenced in a study of T cell responses to AZD1222 COVID-19 vaccine (dated by TCRdb to the early 2020s). Libraries were built with the immunoSEQ multiplex PCR assay. TCRdb's version of the immuneACCESS table is confined to in-frame rearrangements and falls short of the full clone set. An unresolved V gene accounts for under half of the shortfall where checked; the remainder is of unknown origin. The sample records around 150,000 clones, 84% of which are singletons. The ten largest account for 4.1% of the sample. Per the publication, the time point label means: baseline before first vaccination. The input for sequencing was peripheral blood, taken on day 0 of AZD1222 vaccination. The receptors derive from an adult in good health.

The chain joins TRBV21-1 to TRBJ2-2; the table assigns TRBD2, which was not confirmed against the DNA. TRBV21-1 is marked as a pseudogene. CDR3 length equals 20 residues. The CDR3 DNA follows: TGTGCCAGCAGCAAAGTCCCCAAGGTGAGCGGGGAATTGAACACCGGGGAGCTGTTTTTT. Translating gives CASSKVPKVSGELNTGELFF.

This clone was detected once. The J gene is TRBJ2-5, the V gene TRBV5-1; no clear D gene. Germline V gene data show CDR1 as SGHRS and CDR2 as YFSETQ. V lost 4 bases and J 3 bases, leaving 7 bases between the germline ends. CDR3 length: 12 residues. The chain's CDR3 is CASSHTEETQYF. The CDR3 DNA follows: TGCGCCAGCAGCCATACCGAAGAGACCCAGTACTTC.

The chain is built from TRBV9 and TRBJ2-3, with 7 positions matching TRBD2. The ends lost 0 bases at V and 2 bases at J; junction bases unmatched: 6. CDR1 is SGDLS, CDR2 YYNGEE, per germline. The CDR3 length is 16 residues. The CDR3 loop is CASSVAASGLTDTQYF. For the CDR3, the DNA is TGTGCCAGCAGCGTAGCGGCTAGCGGCCTCACAGATACGCAGTATTTT. Full variable domain (remainder filled in from reference TRBV9 and TRBJ2-3): DSGVTQTPKHLITATGQRVTLRCSPRSGDLSVYWYQQSLDQGLQFLIQYYNGEERAKGNILERFSAQQFPDLHSELNLSSLELGDSALYFCASSVAASGLTDTQYFGPGTRLTVL.

The chain uses TRBV12-3 or TRBV12-4 and TRBJ1-1, with D hard to call. The CDR3 has 13 amino acids. Trimming removed 0 bases from V and 5 bases from J, with 7 bases in between. The CDR3 is CASSLAEGTEAFF. DNA for the CDR3: TGTGCCAGCAGTTTAGCGGAGGGAACTGAAGCTTTCTTT.

V is TRBV7-9 and J is TRBJ1-6; D might be TRBD1 (5 bases). The CDR3 spans 14 residues. Germline V gene data show CDR1 as SEHNR and CDR2 as FQNEAQ (reference sequence). Trimming pared 1 base from V and 7 bases from J, leaving 8 bases between. The CDR3 bases are TGTGCCAGCAGCTTAGATACAGGAAATTCACCCCTCCACTTT. Translated, it gives CASSLDTGNSPLHF.

V and J are TRBV7-9 and TRBJ2-1; maybe TRBD1 (5 bases). The V end was cut by 5 bases, the J end by 7 bases, with 21 bases between. This CDR3 region has 16 residues. CDR1 is SEHNR and CDR2 is FQNEAQ in the germline V gene (reference sequence). The CDR3 DNA reads as TGTGCCAGCAGCCCGCAAGGGGCCTTACCCCCTAATGAGCAGTTCTTC. It is translated as CASSPQGALPPNEQFF.

This clone was recorded a few times. The chain has TRBV5-5 and TRBJ2-2, with no clear D. CDR3 length equals 12 residues. Trimming took off 0 bases at V and 8 bases at J, with 5 bases between the two ends. Germline V gene sequence: CDR1 SGHKS, CDR2 YYEKEE (reference sequence). CDR3 loop: CASSLDAGELFF. CDR3 nucleotide sequence: TGTGCCAGCAGCTTGGATGCTGGGGAGCTGTTTTTT. The variable domain in full, with the rest retrieved from reference TRBV5-5 and TRBJ2-2, is DAGVTQSPTHLIKTRGQQVTLRCSPISGHKSVSWYQQVLGQGPQFIFQYYEKEERGRGNFPDRFSARQFPNYSSELNVNALLLGDSALYLCASSLDAGELFFGEGSRLTVL.

This clone was detected only a few times. J is TRBJ1-5 and V is TRBV28; no reliable D call. The CDR3 loop spans 15 amino acids. The V end was cut by 2 bases, the J end by 3 bases, with 11 bases between. Germline values: CDR1 MDHEN, CDR2 SYDVKM. CDR3: CASSLTLEINQPQHF. The CDR3 nucleotides read TGTGCCAGCAGTTTAACTTTGGAAATCAATCAGCCCCAGCATTTT.

This chain joins TRBV30 and TRBJ2-7, with TRBD1 identical over 8 bases. With 3 bases clipped from V and 4 bases from J, the junction kept 8 bases outside the gene matches. This CDR3 contains 14 residues. Germline V gene lookup returns CDR1 GTSNPN and CDR2 SVGIG (reference sequence). The CDR3 DNA is TGTGCCTGGAGGACGGACAGGGCAGCATACGAGCAGTACTTC. This translates into CAWRTDRAAYEQYF.

V gene TRBV2 combines with J gene TRBJ1-2; D remains unclear. This CDR3 has 13 amino acids. The ends were cut back, 4 bases at V and 4 bases at J, with 10 bases in the middle. Germline-derived CDR1 and CDR2 are SNHLY and FYNNEI. The CDR3: CASSVEGFYGYTF. In DNA form, the CDR3 reads TGTGCCAGCAGTGTAGAGGGATTCTATGGCTACACCTTC.

The chain links TRBV3-1 (or the pseudogene TRBV3-2) to TRBJ2-5; D uncertain. The V gene's germline CDR1 is LGHDT and CDR2 YNNKEL (reference sequence). Between the trimmed V and J ends, which lost 2 bases and 2 bases, there was a span of 9 bases. The CDR3 length is 14 residues. DNA for the CDR3: TGTGCCAGCAGCCAATCATGGGGACAAGAGACCCAGTACTTC. It is translated as CASSQSWGQETQYF.

In this sample, this clone turned up a few times. V is TRBV5-6 and J is TRBJ1-3, with 8 bases fitting TRBD1. The CDR3 is made up of 17 amino acids. In germline, CDR1 is SGHDT, CDR2 YYEEEE. V lost 0 bases to trimming and J lost 4 bases; unmatched junction nucleotides: 9. CDR3 residues: CASSLGQDRVYGNTIYF. The CDR3 region has the DNA TGTGCCAGCAGCTTGGGACAGGACAGGGTGTACGGAAACACCATATATTTT.

The chain uses TRBV19 and TRBJ1-2; 7 bases map to TRBD1. Germline CDR1 is LNHDA and CDR2 is SQIVND (reference sequence). CDR3 size: 17 residues. V shed 5 bases and J 4 bases; nucleotides not matched to a gene: 16. DNA for the CDR3: TGTGCCAGTAGTCTCCTCCCTGGGGCAGGGGGGATCTATGGCTACACCTTC. Its translation: CASSLLPGAGGIYGYTF.

The rearrangement joins TRBV2 to TRBJ2-2, with TRBD1 identical over 9 bases. After removal of 7 bases from V and 2 bases from J, the junction contained 5 bases not matched to a gene. This CDR3 is built from 15 residues. Germline V gene sequence: CDR1 SNHLY, CDR2 FYNNEI. The CDR3 protein is CASTPGQGNTGELFF. Here the CDR3 DNA reads TGTGCCAGCACCCCGGGACAGGGAAACACCGGGGAGCTGTTTTTT.

The rearrangement uses TRBV3-1 (or the pseudogene TRBV3-2) and TRBJ1-6; possible D gene TRBD1, 5 bases. Germline V lookup: CDR1 LGHDT, CDR2 YNNKEL (reference sequence). CDR3 length equals 15 residues. V was clipped by 4 bases and J by 5 bases, with 12 bases between them. The chain's CDR3 is CASSPPRADNSPLHF. CDR3 DNA sequence: TGTGCCAGCAGCCCCCCCAGGGCTGATAATTCACCCCTCCACTTT.

The CDR3 spells CASSLRWDSPTNYGYTF. The DNA for the CDR3 is TGTGCCAGCAGCTTGAGGTGGGACAGCCCTACTAACTATGGCTACACCTTC. This sequence joins TRBV5-4 and TRBJ1-2; TRBD1 agrees at 7 bases. From germline, CDR1 is SGHNT and CDR2 YYREEE (reference sequence). With V trimmed by 1 base and J by 0 bases, 9 bases remained unmatched. The CDR3 length is 17 residues.

V gene TRBV4-2 combines with J gene TRBJ2-2; the D gene could be TRBD1 or TRBD2 (5 bases each). The CDR3 is made up of 16 amino acids. CDR1 and CDR2 from the germline V gene are LGHNA and YNFKEQ. V shed 4 bases and J shed 4 bases, with 16 bases lying between them. The CDR3 DNA reads TGTGCCAGCAGCCTGGGACCCCACTCGGTCACCGGGGAGCTGTTTTTT. Translated: CASSLGPHSVTGELFF.

The rearrangement links TRBV18 to TRBJ1-2, with 12 bases fitting TRBD1. The CDR3 sequence is 14 residues long. Germline V CDR1 and CDR2: KGHSH, LQKENI. Unmatched junction bases numbered 4, after V lost 3 bases and J lost 8 bases. In nucleotides, the CDR3 is TGTGCCAGCTCACCCGGGACAGGGGGCTTCGGCTACACCTTC. Its protein product is CASSPGTGGFGYTF. Combining the CDR3 with reference TRBV18 and TRBJ1-2 gives the whole variable domain NAGVMQNPRHLVRRRGQEARLRCSPMKGHSHVYWYRQLPEEGLKFMVYLQKENIIDESGMPKERFSAEFPKEGPSILRIQQVVRGDSAAYFCASSPGTGGFGYTFGSGTRLTVV.

J is TRBJ2-3 and V is TRBV3-1 (or the pseudogene TRBV3-2); TRBD2 aligns across 11 bases. CDR1 is LGHDT, CDR2 YNNKEL, per germline (reference sequence). V shed 1 base, J shed 6 bases, and the junction held 15 bases outside the gene matches. CDR3 length: 19 amino acids. CDR3 amino acids: CASSQGPLAGGTRLDTQYF. CDR3 nucleotides: TGTGCCAGCAGCCAAGGCCCGCTAGCGGGGGGTACAAGACTGGATACGCAGTATTTT.

This clone came up once. This chain connects TRBV4-2 to TRBJ2-1; 9 nucleotides align to TRBD2. Germline V lookup: CDR1 LGHNA, CDR2 YNFKEQ. The CDR3 runs 16 residues. Unmatched junction bases numbered 11, after V lost 4 bases and J lost 7 bases. DNA for the CDR3: TGTGCCAGCAGCCTTGCGGGGGGGCCTATCGTAAATGAGCAGTTCTTC. Its protein is CASSLAGGPIVNEQFF.

The J gene is TRBJ2-1, the V gene TRBV2; D may be TRBD1 or TRBD2 (5 bases each). From germline, CDR1 is SNHLY and CDR2 FYNNEI. This CDR3 has 15 amino acids. Trimming took 10 bases from V and 0 from J, leaving 16 bases between them. The CDR3: CAIHSGASSYNEQFF. The CDR3 DNA sequence: TGTGCCATCCACTCCGGGGCAAGCTCCTACAATGAGCAGTTCTTC.

The chain has TRBV21-1 and TRBJ2-3; the D call in the table, TRBD1, was not verified against the DNA. TRBV21-1 represents a pseudogene. The CDR3 is made up of 18 amino acids. The CDR3 DNA sequence: TGTGCCAGCAGCAAACTGCAGGGGGCTCTCTTTCGAACAGATACGCAGTATTTT. This translates into CASSKLQGALFRTDTQYF.

The gene calls are TRBV5-1 and TRBJ1-4; 7 nucleotides align to TRBD1. The CDR3 length is 14 residues. Germline V gene data show CDR1 as SGHRS and CDR2 as YFSETQ. With V trimmed by 6 bases and J by 4 bases, 6 bases remained unmatched. CDR3 nucleotide sequence: TGCGCCAGCAAAACAGGGGACCATAATGAAAAACTGTTTTTT. This codes for CASKTGDHNEKLFF.

This sequence joins TRBV27 and TRBJ2-1; D may be TRBD1 (5 bases). This CDR3 region has 15 residues. From germline, CDR1 is MNHEY and CDR2 SMNVEV (reference sequence). V lost 3 bases and J lost 2, with 11 bases in between. CDR3 sequence reads: CASSLSQVPYNEQFF. CDR3 nucleotides: TGTGCCAGCAGTTTGTCACAGGTTCCCTACAATGAGCAGTTCTTC.

CDR3 coding DNA: TGTGCCAGCTCACCAACCTCGACAGGGTCCCGGGGGTATTTT. It specifies CASSPTSTGSRGYF. The chain couples TRBV18 to TRBJ2-3; 7 bases match TRBD1. V gave up 2 bases and J gave up 14 bases; unmatched junction bases: 13. Looked up from germline, CDR1 is KGHSH and CDR2 is LQKENI. The CDR3 totals 14 residues.

This chain joins TRBV29-1 and TRBJ1-4, with unresolved D. CDR3 length: 12 amino acids. Germline V gives CDR1 SQVTM, CDR2 ANQGSEA. Trimming took off 7 bases at V and 5 bases at J, with 11 bases between the two ends. Written as DNA, the CDR3 is TGCAGCGCCAACTCCGGGAATGAAAAACTGTTTTTT. Its protein product is CSANSGNEKLFF.

To note about this clone: Distinct nucleotide sequences in the sample also encode this CDR3. The rearrangement links TRBV24-1 to TRBJ1-5; D ambiguous. The V gene lost 5 bases and the J gene lost 0 bases, with 7 bases spanning the gap. Germline V gene sequence: CDR1 KGHDR, CDR2 SFDVKD. The CDR3 totals 14 residues. The CDR3 region is CATSGRGSNQPQHF. The CDR3 DNA is TGTGCCACCAGTGGCCGGGGTAGCAATCAGCCCCAGCATTTT.

The chain couples TRBV28 to TRBJ1-2; D perhaps matches TRBD1 (6 bases). V shed 6 bases and J shed 3 bases, with 20 bases lying between them. In germline, CDR1 is MDHEN, CDR2 SYDVKM. CDR3 length: 16 amino acids. The CDR3 protein is CASRDPTGSFHYGYTF. CDR3 nucleotides: TGTGCCAGCAGGGATCCAACAGGGTCTTTTCACTATGGCTACACCTTC.

This clone was detected once. One junction end disagrees with the germline gene, perhaps due to a read error. This chain connects TRBV3-1 (or the pseudogene TRBV3-2) to TRBJ1-1; D possibly corresponds to TRBD1 (5 bases). The germline CDR1 and CDR2 sequences are LGHDT and YNNKEL (reference sequence). This CDR3 is 12 amino acids long. Here the CDR3 reads CTSSQKGREAFF. CDR3 nucleotide sequence: TGTACCAGCAGCCAGAAGGGGAGGGAAGCTTTCTTT.

The chain joins TRBV19 to TRBJ2-2, with D uncertain. V lost 6 bases and J 0 bases, leaving 8 bases between the germline ends. In germline, CDR1 is LNHDA, CDR2 SQIVND (reference sequence). The CDR3 extends over 14 amino acids. The chain's CDR3 is CASRSGANTGELFF. In DNA, the CDR3 is TGTGCCAGTAGAAGTGGAGCGAACACCGGGGAGCTGTTTTTT.